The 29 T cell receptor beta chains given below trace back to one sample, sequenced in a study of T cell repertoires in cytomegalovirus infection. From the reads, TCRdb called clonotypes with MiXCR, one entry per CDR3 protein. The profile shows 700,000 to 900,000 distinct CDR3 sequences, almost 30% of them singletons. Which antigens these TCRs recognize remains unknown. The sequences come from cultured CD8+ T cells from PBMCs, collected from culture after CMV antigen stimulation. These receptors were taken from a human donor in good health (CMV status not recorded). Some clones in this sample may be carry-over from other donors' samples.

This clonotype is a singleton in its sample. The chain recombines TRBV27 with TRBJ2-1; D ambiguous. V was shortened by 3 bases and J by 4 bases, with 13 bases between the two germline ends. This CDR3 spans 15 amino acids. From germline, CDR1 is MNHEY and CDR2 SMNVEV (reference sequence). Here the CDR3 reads CASSLGGVNYNEQFF. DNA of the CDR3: TGTGCCAGCAGTTTGGGTGGGGTTAATTACAATGAGCAGTTCTTC.

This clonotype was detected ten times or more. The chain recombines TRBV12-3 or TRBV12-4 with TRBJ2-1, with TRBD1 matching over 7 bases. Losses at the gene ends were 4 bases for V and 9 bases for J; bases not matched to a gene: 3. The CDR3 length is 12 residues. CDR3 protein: CASSSTGVEQFF. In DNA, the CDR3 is TGTGCCAGCAGTTCCACAGGGGTTGAGCAGTTCTTC.

CDR3 DNA sequence: TGTGCCAGCAGCCCCCCCAACTACGAGCAGTACGTC. Protein sequence: CASSPPNYEQYV. The chain links TRBV6-1 to TRBJ2-7; D is uncertain. The V gene lost 6 bases and the J gene lost 3 bases, with 9 bases spanning the gap. The CDR3 has 12 residues. CDR1 and CDR2 from the germline V gene are MNHNS and SASEGT.

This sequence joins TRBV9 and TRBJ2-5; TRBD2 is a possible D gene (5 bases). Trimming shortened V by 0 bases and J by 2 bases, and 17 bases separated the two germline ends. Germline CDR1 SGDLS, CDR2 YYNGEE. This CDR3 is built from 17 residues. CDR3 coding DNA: TGTGCCAGCAGCGTAGATTTGATTGGAGGAGAACAAGAGACCCAGTACTTC. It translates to CASSVDLIGGEQETQYF.

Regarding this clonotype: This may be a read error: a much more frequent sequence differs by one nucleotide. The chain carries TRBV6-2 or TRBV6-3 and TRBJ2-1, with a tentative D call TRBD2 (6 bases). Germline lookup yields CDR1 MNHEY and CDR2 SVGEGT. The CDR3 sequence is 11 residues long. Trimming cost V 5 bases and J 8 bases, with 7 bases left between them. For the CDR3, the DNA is TGTGCCAGCAGTGGGGGGTATGAGCAGTTCTTC. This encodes CASSGGYEQFF.

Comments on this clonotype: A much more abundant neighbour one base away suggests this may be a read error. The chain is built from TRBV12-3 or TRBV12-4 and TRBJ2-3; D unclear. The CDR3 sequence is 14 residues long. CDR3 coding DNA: TGTGCCAGCATTTTAGAGTCCACCACAGATACGCAGTATTTT. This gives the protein CASILESTTDTQYF.

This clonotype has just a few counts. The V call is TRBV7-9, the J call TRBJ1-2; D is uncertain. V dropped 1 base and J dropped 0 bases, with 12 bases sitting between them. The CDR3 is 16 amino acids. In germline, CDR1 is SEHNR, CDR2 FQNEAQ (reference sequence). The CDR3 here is CASSLGTQIANYGYTF. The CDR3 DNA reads TGTGCCAGCAGCTTAGGTACCCAAATAGCTAACTATGGCTACACCTTC.

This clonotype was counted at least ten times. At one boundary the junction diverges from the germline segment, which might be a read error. CDR3 nucleotides: TGTGCCAGCAGTCTAGCGGGGGGGATCGAGACCCAGTACTTC. Amino acid sequence: CASSLAGGIETQYF. V usage is TRBV12-3 or TRBV12-4 and J usage is TRBJ2-5; 12 bases line up with TRBD2. The CDR3 contains 14 residues.

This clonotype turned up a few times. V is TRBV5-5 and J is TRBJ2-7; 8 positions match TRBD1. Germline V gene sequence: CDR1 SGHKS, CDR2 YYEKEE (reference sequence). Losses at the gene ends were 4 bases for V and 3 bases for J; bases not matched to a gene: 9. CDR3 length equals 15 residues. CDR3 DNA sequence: TGTGCCAGCAGCCCCAAGGCAGGGGGCTTCTACGAGCAGTACGTC. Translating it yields CASSPKAGGFYEQYV.

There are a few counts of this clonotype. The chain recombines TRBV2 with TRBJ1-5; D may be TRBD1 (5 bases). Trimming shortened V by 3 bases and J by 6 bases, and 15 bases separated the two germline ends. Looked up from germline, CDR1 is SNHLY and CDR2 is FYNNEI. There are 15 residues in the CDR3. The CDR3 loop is CASSEGYGGFQPQHF. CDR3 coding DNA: TGTGCCAGCAGTGAGGGGTATGGGGGATTTCAGCCCCAGCATTTT.

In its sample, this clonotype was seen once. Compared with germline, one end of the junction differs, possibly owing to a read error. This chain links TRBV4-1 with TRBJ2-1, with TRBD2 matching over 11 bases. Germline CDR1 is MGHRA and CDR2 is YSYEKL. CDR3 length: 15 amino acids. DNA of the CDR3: TGTGCCAGCAGCCAAGTTAGCGGGGGGGAATATGAGCAGTTCTTC. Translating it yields CASSQVSGGEYEQFF.

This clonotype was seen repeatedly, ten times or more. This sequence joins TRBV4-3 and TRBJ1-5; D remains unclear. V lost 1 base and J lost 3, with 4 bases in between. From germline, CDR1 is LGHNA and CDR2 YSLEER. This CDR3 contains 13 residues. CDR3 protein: CASSQAYNQPQHF. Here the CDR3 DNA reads TGCGCCAGCAGCCAAGCGTACAATCAGCCCCAGCATTTT.

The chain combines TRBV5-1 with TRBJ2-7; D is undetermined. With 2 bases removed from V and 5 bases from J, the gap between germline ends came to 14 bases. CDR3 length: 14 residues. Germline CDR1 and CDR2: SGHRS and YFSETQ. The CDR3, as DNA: TGCGCCAGCAGCTTCCGATCGGGTAAGGACGAGCAGTACTTC. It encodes CASSFRSGKDEQYF.

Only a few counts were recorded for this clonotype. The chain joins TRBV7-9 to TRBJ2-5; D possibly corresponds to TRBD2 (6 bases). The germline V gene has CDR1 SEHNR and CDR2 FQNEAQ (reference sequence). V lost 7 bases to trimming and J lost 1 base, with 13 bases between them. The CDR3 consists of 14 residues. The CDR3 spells CASIGERAQETQYF. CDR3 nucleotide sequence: TGTGCCAGCATAGGGGAGCGGGCCCAAGAGACCCAGTACTTC.

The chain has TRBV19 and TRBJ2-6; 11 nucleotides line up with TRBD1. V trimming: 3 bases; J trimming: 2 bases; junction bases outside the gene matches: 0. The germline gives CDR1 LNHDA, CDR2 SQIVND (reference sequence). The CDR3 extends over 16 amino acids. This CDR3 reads CASSMGQGAGANVLTF. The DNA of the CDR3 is TGTGCCAGTAGTATGGGACAGGGGGCTGGGGCCAACGTCCTGACTTTC.

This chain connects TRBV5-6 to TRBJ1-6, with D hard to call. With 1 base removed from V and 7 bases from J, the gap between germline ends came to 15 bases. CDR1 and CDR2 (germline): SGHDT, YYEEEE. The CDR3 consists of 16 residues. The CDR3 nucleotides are TGTGCCAGCAGCTTGCTTAGGACTTTAGGGAATTCACCCCTCCACTTT. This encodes CASSLLRTLGNSPLHF.

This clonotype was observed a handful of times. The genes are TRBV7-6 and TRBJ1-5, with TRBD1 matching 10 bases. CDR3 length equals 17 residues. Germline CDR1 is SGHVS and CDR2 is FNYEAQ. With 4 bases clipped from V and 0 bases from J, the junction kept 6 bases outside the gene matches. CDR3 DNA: TGTGCCAGCAGCTCCTATGGACAGGGGGATAGCAATCAGCCCCAGCATTTT. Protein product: CASSSYGQGDSNQPQHF.

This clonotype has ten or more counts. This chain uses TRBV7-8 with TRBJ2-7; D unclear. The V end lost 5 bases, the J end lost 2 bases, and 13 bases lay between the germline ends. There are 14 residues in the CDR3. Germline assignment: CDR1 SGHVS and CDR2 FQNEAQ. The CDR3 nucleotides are TGTGCCAGCAGCCCCCGGGCCCTACCCTACGAGCAGTACGTC. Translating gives CASSPRALPYEQYV.

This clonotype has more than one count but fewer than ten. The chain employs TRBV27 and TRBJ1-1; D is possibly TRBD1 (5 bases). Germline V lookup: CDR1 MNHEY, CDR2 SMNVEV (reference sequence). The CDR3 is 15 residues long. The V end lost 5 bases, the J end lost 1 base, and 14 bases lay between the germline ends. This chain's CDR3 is CASSTWDFSNTEAFF. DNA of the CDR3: TGTGCCAGCAGTACATGGGACTTTTCGAACACTGAAGCTTTCTTT.

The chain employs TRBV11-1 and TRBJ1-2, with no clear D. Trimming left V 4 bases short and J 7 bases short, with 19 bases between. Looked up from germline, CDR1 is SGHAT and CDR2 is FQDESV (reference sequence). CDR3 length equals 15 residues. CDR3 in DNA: TGTGCCAGCAGCTCCGAATTCCTGATGGTTGGTGGCTACACCTTC. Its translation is CASSSEFLMVGGYTF.

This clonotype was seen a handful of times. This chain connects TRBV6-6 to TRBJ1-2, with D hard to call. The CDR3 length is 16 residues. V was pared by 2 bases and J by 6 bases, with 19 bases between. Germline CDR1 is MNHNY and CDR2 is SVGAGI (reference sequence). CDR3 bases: TGTGCCAGCAGTTACGGGTCTCCCCCACCCGTAGATGGCTACACCTTC. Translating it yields CASSYGSPPPVDGYTF.

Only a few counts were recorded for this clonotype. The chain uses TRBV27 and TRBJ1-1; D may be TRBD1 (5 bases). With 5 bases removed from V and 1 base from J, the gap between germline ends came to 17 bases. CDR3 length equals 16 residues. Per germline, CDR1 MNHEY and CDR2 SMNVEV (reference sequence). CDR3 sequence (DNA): TGTGCCAGCAGTCTTTCAGTAGGGGAGTCGAACACTGAAGCTTTCTTT. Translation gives CASSLSVGESNTEAFF.

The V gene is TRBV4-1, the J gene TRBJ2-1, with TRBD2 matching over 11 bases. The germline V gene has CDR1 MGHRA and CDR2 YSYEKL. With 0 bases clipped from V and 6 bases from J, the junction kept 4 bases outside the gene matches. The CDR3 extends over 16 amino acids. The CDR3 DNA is TGCGCCAGCAGCCAAGATCCTGGGACTAGCGGCAATGAGCAGTTCTTC. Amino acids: CASSQDPGTSGNEQFF.

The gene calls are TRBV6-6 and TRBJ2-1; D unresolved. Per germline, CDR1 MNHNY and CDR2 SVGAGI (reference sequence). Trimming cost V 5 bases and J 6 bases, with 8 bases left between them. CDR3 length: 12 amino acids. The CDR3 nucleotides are TGTGCCAGCAGTACGACCCCCAATGAGCAGTTCTTC. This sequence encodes CASSTTPNEQFF.

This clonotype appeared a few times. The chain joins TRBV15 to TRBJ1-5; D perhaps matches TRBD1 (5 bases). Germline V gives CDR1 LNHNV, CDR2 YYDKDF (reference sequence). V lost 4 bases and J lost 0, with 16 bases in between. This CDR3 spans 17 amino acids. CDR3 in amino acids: CATSTPFRADSNQPQHF. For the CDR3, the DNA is TGTGCCACCAGCACTCCCTTCAGGGCCGATAGCAATCAGCCCCAGCATTTT.

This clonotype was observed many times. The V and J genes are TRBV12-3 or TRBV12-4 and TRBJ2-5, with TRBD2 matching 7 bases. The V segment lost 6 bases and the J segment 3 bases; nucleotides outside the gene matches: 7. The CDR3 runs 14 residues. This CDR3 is CASRYLAAEETQYF. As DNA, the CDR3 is TGTGCCAGCAGGTATCTAGCGGCTGAAGAGACCCAGTACTTC.

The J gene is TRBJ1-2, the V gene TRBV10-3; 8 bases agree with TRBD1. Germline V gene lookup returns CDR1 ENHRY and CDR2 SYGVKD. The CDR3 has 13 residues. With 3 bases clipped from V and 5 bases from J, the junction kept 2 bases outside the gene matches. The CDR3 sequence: CAISDRGLYGYTF. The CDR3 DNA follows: TGTGCCATCAGTGACAGGGGGCTGTATGGCTACACCTTC.

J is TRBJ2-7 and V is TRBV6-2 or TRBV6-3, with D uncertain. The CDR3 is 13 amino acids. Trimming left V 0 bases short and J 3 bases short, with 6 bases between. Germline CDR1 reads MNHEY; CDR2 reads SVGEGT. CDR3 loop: CASSYSSRYEQYV. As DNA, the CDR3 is TGTGCCAGCAGTTACTCGAGCCGCTACGAGCAGTACGTC.

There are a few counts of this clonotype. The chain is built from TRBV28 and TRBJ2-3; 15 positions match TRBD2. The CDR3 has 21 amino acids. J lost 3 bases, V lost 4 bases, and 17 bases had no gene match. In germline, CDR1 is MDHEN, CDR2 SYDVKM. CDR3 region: CASSYPGTSGGPNRLTDTQYF. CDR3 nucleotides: TGTGCCAGCAGTTACCCCGGGACTAGCGGGGGGCCAAATCGCCTAACAGATACGCAGTATTTT.